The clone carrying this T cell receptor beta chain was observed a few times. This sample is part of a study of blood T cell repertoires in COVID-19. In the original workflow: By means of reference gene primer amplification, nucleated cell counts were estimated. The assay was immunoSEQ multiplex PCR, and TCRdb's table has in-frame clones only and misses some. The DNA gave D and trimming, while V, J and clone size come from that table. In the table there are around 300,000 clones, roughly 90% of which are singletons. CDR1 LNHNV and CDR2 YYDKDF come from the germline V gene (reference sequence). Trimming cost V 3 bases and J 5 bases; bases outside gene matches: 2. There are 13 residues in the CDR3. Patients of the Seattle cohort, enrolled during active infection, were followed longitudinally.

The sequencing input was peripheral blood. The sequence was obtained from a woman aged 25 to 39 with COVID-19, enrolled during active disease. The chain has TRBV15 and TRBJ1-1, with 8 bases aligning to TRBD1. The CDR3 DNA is TGTGCCACCAGCAGGGACAGGGAAACTGAAGCTTTCTTT. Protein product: CATSRDRETEAFF.